This T cell receptor (beta chain) is from a study of a mutant IDH1 vaccine in newly diagnosed glioma (dated by TCRdb to about 2021). For the wider study: Vaccination started 4-6 weeks after radiotherapy alone, or was given together with temozolomide cycles in the groups whose treatment included chemotherapy. The week-35 safety follow-up took place at visit V12, and the week-47 end of study took place at visit V13. The roughly 33 treated patients were around 60% male and about 40% female, with a mean age of about 43 years. Prior to enrollment, patients had been given standard therapy consisting of radiotherapy alone, temozolomide alone, or radiochemotherapy with temozolomide, with the combination given to most patients. For exploratory analyses, roughly 25 treated patients had longitudinal TCRB deep sequencing done wherever samples were available. Peripheral blood was collected at six visits: V03 (baseline), V05, V07, V10, V12 and V13. Results and caveats for the whole study, not just this receptor: PBMC samples for TCRB deep sequencing were selected based on availability. Immune responses induced by the vaccine were seen in around 93% of patients across multiple MHC alleles. Changes in the top peripheral T cell clonotypes picked up by TCRB sequencing did not appear to be linked to pseudoprogression. According to the authors, sample limitations meant that analyses of patient blood samples could not be reproduced.

With regard to this clone: The specificity of this receptor is unknown. The sample holds no much larger clone one base away, and base qualities are not on file.

Germline trimming amounts to 4 bases on V and 1 base on J, with 5 as the count of junction bases outside the gene matches. CDR1 and CDR2, per the germline V gene, are SGDLS and YYNGEE. The CDR3 starts with the cysteine, ends with the phenylalanine, and has 15 residues. Left in the record is the CDR3 DNA by itself, 45 bases read in frame from the first base. Library method: the immunoSEQ multiplex PCR assay. Rearranged TCR beta chain sequences were amplified with the hsTCRB Kit following the manufacturer's protocol. TCRB libraries were sequenced on an Illumina MiSeq. The paper's processing steps were these. The proprietary platform of the kit vendor was used for demultiplexing, trimming and gene mapping. TCRdb limited this immuneACCESS table to in-frame rearrangements with V and J called. A share of clones is missing; checked studies link under half to unresolved V genes, and the rest is unexplained. V and J calls and clone size are as listed in that table; D and trimming were resolved from the DNA. The sample contains some 66,000 clones, around 84% of them found a single time. The top ten clonotypes cover about 4.6% of the sample.

The label giving this sample's time point can be read as: week 35, safety follow-up. Each vaccine dose, consisting of 300 ug of a 20-mer mutant IDH1 peptide in Montanide, was administered subcutaneously with topical imiquimod. Patients received eight vaccinations in weeks 1, 3, 5, 7, 11, 15, 19 and 23, corresponding to visits V03 through V10. The donors had newly diagnosed IDH1-mutant astrocytomas of WHO grade 3 or 4 that showed loss of nuclear ATRX. The samples were drawn from NOA16, a multicentre, single-arm, open-label phase I trial in Germany that tested a mutant IDH1 peptide vaccine in humans for the first time. Genomic DNA for TCRB sequencing was isolated from EDTA blood with the DNeasy Blood and Tissue Kit.

Sequenced here: PBMCs, sampled from a glioma patient whose treatment included an IDH1 peptide vaccine. The chain couples TRBV9 to TRBJ2-5, with 9 bases matching TRBD2. The clonotype comes from a man aged 25 to 40 with glioma. The CDR3: CASSPEGLAQETQYF. The nucleotides are TGTGCCAGCAGCCCTGAGGGACTAGCCCAAGAGACCCAGTACTTC.